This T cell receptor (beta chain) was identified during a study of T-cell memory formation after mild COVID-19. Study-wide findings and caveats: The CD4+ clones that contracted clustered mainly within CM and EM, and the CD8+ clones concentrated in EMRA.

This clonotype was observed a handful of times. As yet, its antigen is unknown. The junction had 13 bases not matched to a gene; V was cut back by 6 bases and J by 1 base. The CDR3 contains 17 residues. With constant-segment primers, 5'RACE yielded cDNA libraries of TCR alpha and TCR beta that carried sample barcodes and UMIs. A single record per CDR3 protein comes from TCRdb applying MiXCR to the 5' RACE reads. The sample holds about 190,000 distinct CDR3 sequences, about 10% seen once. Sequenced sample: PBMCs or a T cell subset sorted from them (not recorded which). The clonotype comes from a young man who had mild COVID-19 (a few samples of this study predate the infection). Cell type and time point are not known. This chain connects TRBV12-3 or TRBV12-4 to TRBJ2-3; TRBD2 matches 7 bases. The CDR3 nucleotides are TGTGCCAGCAGCTACCGAGGCGGGGGTGTCGGCACAGATACGCAGTATTTT. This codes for CASSYRGGGVGTDTQYF.